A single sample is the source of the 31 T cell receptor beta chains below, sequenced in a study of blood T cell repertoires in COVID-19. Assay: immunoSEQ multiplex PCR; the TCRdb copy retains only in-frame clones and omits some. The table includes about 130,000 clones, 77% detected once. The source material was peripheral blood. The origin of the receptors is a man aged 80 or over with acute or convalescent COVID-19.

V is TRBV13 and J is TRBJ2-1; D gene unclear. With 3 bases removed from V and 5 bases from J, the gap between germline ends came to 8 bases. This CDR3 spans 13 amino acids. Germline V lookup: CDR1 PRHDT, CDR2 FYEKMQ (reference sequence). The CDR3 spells CASSFNRNNEQFF. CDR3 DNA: TGTGCCAGCAGCTTTAACAGAAACAATGAGCAGTTCTTC.

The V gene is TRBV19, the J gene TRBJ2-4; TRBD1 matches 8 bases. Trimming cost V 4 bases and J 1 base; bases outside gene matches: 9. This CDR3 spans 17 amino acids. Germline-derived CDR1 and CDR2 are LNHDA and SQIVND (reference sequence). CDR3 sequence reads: CASSTGDRLLAKNIQYF. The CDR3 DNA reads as TGTGCCAGTAGTACGGGGGACAGGTTGTTGGCCAAAAACATTCAGTACTTC.

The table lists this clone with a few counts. CDR3 DNA sequence: TGCGCCAGCAGCTTGGCCAACTCTGGGGCCAACGTCCTGACTTTC. This translates into CASSLANSGANVLTF. The chain combines TRBV5-1 with TRBJ2-6; D uncertain. The CDR3 totals 15 residues. Trimming left V 0 bases short and J 0 bases short, with 4 bases between. Germline CDR1 reads SGHRS; CDR2 reads YFSETQ.

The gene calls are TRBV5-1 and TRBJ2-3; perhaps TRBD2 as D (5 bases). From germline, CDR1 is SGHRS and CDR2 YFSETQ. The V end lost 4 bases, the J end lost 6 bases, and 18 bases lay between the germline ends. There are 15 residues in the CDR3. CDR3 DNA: TGCGCCAGCAGCCTGGACTCTCGAAGCTGGGATACGCAGTATTTT. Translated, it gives CASSLDSRSWDTQYF.

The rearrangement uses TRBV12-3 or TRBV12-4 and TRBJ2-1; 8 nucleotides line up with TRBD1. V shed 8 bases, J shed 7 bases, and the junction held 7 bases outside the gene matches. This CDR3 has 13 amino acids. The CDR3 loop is CASGTGVENEQFF. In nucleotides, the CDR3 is TGTGCCAGCGGGACAGGAGTCGAAAATGAGCAGTTCTTC.

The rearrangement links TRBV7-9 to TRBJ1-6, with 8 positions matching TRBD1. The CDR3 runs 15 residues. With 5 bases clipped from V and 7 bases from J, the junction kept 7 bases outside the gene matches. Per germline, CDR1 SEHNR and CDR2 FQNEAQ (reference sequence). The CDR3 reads CASSPRQGHNSPLHF. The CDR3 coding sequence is TGTGCCAGCAGCCCACGACAGGGGCACAATTCACCCCTCCACTTT. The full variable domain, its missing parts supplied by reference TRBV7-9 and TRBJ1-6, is DTGVSQNPRHKITKRGQNVTFRCDPISEHNRLYWYRQTLGQGPEFLTYFQNEAQLEKSRLLSDRFSAERPKGSFSTLEIQRTEQGDSAMYLCASSPRQGHNSPLHFGNGTRLTVT.

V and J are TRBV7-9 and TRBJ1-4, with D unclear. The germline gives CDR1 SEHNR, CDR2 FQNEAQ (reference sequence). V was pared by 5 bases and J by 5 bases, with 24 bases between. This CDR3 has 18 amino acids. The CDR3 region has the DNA TGTGCCAGCAGCCGGCAGACCACGTTACTAGGCATAAATGAAAAACTGTTTTTT. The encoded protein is CASSRQTTLLGINEKLFF.

Here the CDR3 reads CASSQALGGNSPLHF. CDR3 coding DNA: TGCGCCAGCAGCCAAGCACTGGGAGGAAATTCACCCCTCCACTTT. The gene calls are TRBV4-1 and TRBJ1-6, with D unresolved. In germline, CDR1 is MGHRA, CDR2 YSYEKL. The CDR3 loop spans 15 amino acids. V was clipped by 1 base and J by 7 bases, with 11 bases between them.

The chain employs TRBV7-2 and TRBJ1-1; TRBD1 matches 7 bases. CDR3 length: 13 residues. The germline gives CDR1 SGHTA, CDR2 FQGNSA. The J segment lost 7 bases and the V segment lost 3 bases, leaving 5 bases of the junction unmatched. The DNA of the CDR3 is TGTGCCAGCAGCTTTGGGACAGCTGGTGAAGCTTTCTTT. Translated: CASSFGTAGEAFF.

As DNA, the CDR3 is TGTGCCAGCAGTTCTAATATCCGGGACAGCAAGTACTTC. Translating gives CASSSNIRDSKYF. The chain couples TRBV6-5 to TRBJ2-7, with 7 bases matching TRBD1. Trimming took 4 bases from V and 11 from J; bases not matched to a gene: 11. Germline CDR1 reads MNHEY; CDR2 reads SVGAGI. CDR3 length: 13 residues.

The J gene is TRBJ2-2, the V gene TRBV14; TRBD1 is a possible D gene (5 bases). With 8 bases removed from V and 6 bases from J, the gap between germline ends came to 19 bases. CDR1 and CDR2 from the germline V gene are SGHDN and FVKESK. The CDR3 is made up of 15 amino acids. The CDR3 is CASARNQGIPGELFF. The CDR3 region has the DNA TGTGCCAGCGCCCGAAATCAGGGTATACCCGGGGAGCTGTTTTTT. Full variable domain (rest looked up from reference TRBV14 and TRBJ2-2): EAGVTQFPSHSVIEKGQTVTLRCDPISGHDNLYWYRRVMGKEIKFLLHFVKESKQDESGMPNNRFLAERTGGTYSTLKVQPAELEDSGVYFCASARNQGIPGELFFGEGSRLTVL.

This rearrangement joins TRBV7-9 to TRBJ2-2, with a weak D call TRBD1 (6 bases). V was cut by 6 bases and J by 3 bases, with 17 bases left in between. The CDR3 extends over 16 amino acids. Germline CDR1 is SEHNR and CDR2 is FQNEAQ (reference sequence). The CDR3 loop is CASRSYTGKDTGELFF. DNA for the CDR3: TGTGCCAGCAGATCTTACACAGGGAAAGACACCGGGGAGCTGTTTTTT.

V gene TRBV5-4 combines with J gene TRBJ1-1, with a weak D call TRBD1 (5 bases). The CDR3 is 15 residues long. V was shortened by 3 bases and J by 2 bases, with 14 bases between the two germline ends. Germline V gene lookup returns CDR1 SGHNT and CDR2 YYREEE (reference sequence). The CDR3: CASSSSPTANTEAFF. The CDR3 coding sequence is TGTGCCAGCAGCTCCTCCCCGACAGCAAACACTGAAGCTTTCTTT. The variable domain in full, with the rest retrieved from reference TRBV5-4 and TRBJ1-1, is ETGVTQSPTHLIKTRGQQVTLRCSSQSGHNTVSWYQQALGQGPQFIFQYYREEENGRGNFPPRFSGLQFPNYSSELNVNALELDDSALYLCASSSSPTANTEAFFGQGTRLTVV.

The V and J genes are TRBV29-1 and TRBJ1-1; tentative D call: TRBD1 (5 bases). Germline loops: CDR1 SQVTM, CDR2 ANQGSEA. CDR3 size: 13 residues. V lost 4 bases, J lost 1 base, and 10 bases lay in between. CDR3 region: CSVAKQGNTEAFF. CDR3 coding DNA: TGCAGCGTTGCAAAGCAGGGGAACACTGAAGCTTTCTTT.

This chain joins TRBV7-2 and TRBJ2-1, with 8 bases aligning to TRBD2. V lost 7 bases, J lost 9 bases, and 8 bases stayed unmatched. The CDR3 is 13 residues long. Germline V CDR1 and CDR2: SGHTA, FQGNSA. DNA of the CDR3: TGTGCCAGCACCCCCGGGAGGGGGGCTGAGCAGTTCTTC. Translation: CASTPGRGAEQFF.

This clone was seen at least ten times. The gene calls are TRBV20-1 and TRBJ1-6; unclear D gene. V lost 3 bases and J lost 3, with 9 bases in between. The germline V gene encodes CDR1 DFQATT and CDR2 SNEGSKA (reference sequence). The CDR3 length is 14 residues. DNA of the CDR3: TGCAGTGCTAGTCGTACTGTCTATAATTCACCCCTCCACTTT. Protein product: CSASRTVYNSPLHF.

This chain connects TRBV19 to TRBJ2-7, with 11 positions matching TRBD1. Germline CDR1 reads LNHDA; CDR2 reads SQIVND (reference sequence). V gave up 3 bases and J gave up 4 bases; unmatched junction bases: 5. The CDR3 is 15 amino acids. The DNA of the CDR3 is TGTGCCAGTAGTATCCGGGACAGGGGGTCGTACGAGCAGTACTTC. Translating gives CASSIRDRGSYEQYF.

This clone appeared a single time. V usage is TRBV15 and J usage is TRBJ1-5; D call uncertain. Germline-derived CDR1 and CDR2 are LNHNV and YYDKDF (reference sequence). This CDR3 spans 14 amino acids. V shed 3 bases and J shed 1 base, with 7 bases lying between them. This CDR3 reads CATSSLLSNQPQHF. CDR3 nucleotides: TGTGCCACCAGCAGCTTATTGAGCAATCAGCCCCAGCATTTT. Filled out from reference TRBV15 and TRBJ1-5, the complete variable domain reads DAMVIQNPRYQVTQFGKPVTLSCSQTLNHNVMYWYQQKSSQAPKLLFHYYDKDFNNEADTPDNFQSRRPNTSFCFLDIRSPGLGDTAMYLCATSSLLSNQPQHFGDGTRLSIL.

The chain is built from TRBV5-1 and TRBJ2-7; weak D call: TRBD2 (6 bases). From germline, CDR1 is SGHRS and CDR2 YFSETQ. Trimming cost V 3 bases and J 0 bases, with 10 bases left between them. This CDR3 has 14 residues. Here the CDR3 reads CASSSDGSSYEQYF. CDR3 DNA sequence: TGCGCCAGCAGCTCTGACGGGAGCTCCTACGAGCAGTACTTC.

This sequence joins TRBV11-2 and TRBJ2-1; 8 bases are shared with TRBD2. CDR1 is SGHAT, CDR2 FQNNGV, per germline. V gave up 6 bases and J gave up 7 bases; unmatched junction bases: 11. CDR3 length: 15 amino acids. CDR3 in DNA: TGTGCCAGCAGACCCTACGGGGGGGCCGTGAATGAGCAGTTCTTC. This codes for CASRPYGGAVNEQFF. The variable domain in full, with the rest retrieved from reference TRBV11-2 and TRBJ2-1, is EAGVAQSPRYKIIEKRQSVAFWCNPISGHATLYWYQQILGQGPKLLIQFQNNGVVDDSQLPKDRFSAERLKGVDSTLKIQPAKLEDSAVYLCASRPYGGAVNEQFFGPGTRLTVL.

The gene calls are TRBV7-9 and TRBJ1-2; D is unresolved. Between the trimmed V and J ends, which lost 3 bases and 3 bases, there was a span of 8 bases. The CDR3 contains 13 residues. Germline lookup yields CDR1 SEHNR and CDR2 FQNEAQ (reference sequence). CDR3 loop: CASSFGGDYGYTF. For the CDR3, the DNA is TGTGCCAGCAGCTTCGGCGGCGACTATGGCTACACCTTC.

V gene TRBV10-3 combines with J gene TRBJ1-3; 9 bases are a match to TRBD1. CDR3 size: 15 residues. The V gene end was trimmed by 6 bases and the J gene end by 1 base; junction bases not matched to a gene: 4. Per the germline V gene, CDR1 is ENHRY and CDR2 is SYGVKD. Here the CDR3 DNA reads TGTGCCATCAGCTTACAGGGGGCATCTGGAAACACCATATATTTT. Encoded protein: CAISLQGASGNTIYF.

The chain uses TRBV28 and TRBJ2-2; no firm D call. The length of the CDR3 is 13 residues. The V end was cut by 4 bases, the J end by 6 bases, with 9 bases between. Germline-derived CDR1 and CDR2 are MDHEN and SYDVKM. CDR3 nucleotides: TGTGCCAGCAGTTGGGTCAGGTCCGGGGAGCTGTTTTTT. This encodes CASSWVRSGELFF.

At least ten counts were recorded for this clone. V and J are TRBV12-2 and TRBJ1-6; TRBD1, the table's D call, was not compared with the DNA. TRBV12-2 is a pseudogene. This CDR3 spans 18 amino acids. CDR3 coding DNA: TGTGCAAGTCGCTTAAGGGACAGACCGATTTTGAGTCGATCACCCCTCCACTTT. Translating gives CASRLRDRPILSRSPLHF.

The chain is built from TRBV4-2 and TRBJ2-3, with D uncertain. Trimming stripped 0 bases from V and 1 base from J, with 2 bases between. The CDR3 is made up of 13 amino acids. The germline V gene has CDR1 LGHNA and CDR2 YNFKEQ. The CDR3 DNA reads TGTGCCAGCAGCCAAGACGGCACAGATACGCAGTATTTT. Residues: CASSQDGTDTQYF.

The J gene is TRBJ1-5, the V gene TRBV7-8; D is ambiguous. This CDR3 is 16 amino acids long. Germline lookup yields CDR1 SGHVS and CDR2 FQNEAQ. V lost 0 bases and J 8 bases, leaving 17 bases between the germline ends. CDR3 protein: CASSLAGESFWEPQHF. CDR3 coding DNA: TGTGCCAGCAGCTTAGCGGGCGAAAGCTTTTGGGAGCCCCAGCATTTT.

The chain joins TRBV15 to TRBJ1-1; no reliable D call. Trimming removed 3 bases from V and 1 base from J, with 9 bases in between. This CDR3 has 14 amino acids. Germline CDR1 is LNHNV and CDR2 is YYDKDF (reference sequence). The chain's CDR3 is CATSRGGTNTEAFF. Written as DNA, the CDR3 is TGTGCCACCAGCAGGGGAGGAACGAACACTGAAGCTTTCTTT.

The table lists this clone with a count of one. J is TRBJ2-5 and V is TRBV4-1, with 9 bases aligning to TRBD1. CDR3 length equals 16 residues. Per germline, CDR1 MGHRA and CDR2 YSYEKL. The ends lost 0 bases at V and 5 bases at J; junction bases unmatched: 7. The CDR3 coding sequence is TGCGCCAGCAGCCAAGACCCCACTGGGACAGGGGAGACCCAGTACTTC. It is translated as CASSQDPTGTGETQYF.

The CDR3 protein is CASSPAGQGPGEQYF. In DNA, the CDR3 is TGTGCCAGCAGCCCCGCGGGACAGGGACCTGGGGAGCAGTACTTC. V gene TRBV27 combines with J gene TRBJ2-7; 9 bases line up with TRBD1. This CDR3 is 15 amino acids long. Per the germline V gene, CDR1 is MNHEY and CDR2 is SMNVEV (reference sequence). Trimming removed 6 bases from V and 7 bases from J; junction bases left unmatched: 13.

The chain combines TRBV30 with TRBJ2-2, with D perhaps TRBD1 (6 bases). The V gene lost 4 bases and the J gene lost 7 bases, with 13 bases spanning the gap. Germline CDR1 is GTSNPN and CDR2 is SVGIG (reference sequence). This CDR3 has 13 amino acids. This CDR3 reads CAWKLGQSGELFF. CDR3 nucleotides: TGTGCCTGGAAGCTAGGACAGAGCGGGGAGCTGTTTTTT.

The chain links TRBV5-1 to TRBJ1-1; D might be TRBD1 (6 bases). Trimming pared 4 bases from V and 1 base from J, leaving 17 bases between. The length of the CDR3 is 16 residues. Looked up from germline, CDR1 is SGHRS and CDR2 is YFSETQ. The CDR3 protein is CASSRDPGTRNTEAFF. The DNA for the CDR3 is TGCGCCAGCAGCCGAGATCCCGGGACAAGGAACACTGAAGCTTTCTTT.